What follows is one T cell receptor beta chain and its context. Its antigen remains unknown. This record comes from a study of T-cell memory formation after mild COVID-19. Study-level points and caveats: In pre-infection memory, a portion of responding clones appeared, which suggested that cross-reactive memory joined.

Sample barcodes and UMIs were carried by the TCR alpha and TCR beta cDNA libraries that 5'RACE generated with constant-segment primers. TCRdb reprocessed the 5' RACE reads via MiXCR and lists one record per CDR3 protein. The sample carries 110,000 or so distinct CDR3 sequences, 15% to 20% recorded once. The TCR comes from a man aged 18 to 30 who had mild COVID-19 (a few samples of this study predate the infection). Cell type and time point are not known. Sequencing was carried out using PBMCs or a T cell subset sorted from them (not recorded which).

CDR3 DNA: TGCGCCAGCAGCTTGAAGGCGGGGGACTATGGCTACACCTTC. It specifies CASSLKAGDYGYTF. This chain uses TRBV5-1 with TRBJ1-2; tentative D call: TRBD1 (5 bases). From germline, CDR1 is SGHRS and CDR2 YFSETQ. This CDR3 spans 14 amino acids. The V and J ends lost 1 base and 3 bases respectively, with 10 bases between them.